Following are 32 T cell receptor beta chains from one sample sequenced in a study of Tregs in tolerant kidney transplant recipients. The method was immunoSEQ multiplex PCR; TCRdb's version includes in-frame clones alone and lacks a portion of them. The sample has some 70,000 clones; around 90% are singletons. This specimen consisted of CD4+ T cells from blood, obtained before the transplant. The receptors originated from a human donor who received a combined kidney and bone marrow transplant.

This chain connects TRBV19 to TRBJ2-7; TRBD2 agrees at 12 bases. This CDR3 comprises 15 residues. Trimming removed 6 bases from V and 1 base from J; junction bases left unmatched: 4. Germline values: CDR1 LNHDA, CDR2 SQIVND (reference sequence). The CDR3 nucleotides are TGTGCCAGTAGCCAACTAGCGGGAGGATCCTACGAGCAGTACTTC. Amino acids: CASSQLAGGSYEQYF.

The chain links TRBV7-2 to TRBJ2-2, with 7 bases identical to TRBD2. The CDR3 runs 14 residues. The V gene end was trimmed by 7 bases and the J gene end by 0 bases; junction bases not matched to a gene: 2. In germline, CDR1 is SGHTA, CDR2 FQGNSA. CDR3 protein: CASKAGTNTGELFF. The CDR3 nucleotides are TGTGCCAGCAAAGCGGGAACGAACACCGGGGAGCTGTTTTTT.

The chain is built from TRBV5-1 and TRBJ2-2; 15 bases agree with TRBD2. This CDR3 region has 18 residues. The germline gives CDR1 SGHRS, CDR2 YFSETQ. V lost 9 bases and J lost 5; bases outside the gene matches: 14. For the CDR3, the DNA is TGCGCCACGCAAATAGGACTAGCGGGAGGGCCTCGGACCGGGGAGCTGTTTTTT. Protein: CATQIGLAGGPRTGELFF.

The V gene is TRBV10-2, the J gene TRBJ2-7; maybe TRBD1 (5 bases). The CDR3 contains 14 residues. Germline CDR1 reads WSHSY; CDR2 reads SAAADI. V lost 6 bases and J 2 bases, leaving 14 bases between the germline ends. In nucleotides, the CDR3 is TGCGCCAGCAGCGAAGACAGAACCGCCTACGAGCAGTACTTC. The encoded protein is CASSEDRTAYEQYF.

The gene calls are TRBV19 and TRBJ1-5, with D maybe TRBD1 (5 bases). V was pared by 3 bases and J by 3 bases, with 9 bases between. CDR3 length: 14 residues. CDR1 is LNHDA and CDR2 is SQIVND in the germline V gene (reference sequence). The CDR3 sequence: CASSMGQNNQPQHF. CDR3 in DNA: TGTGCCAGTAGTATGGGGCAGAACAATCAGCCCCAGCATTTT.

The rearrangement uses TRBV7-2 and TRBJ2-1; the match to TRBD1 covers 9 bases. J gave up 6 bases and V 4 bases, and 10 bases lay outside the gene matches. The CDR3 spans 16 residues. CDR1 and CDR2 from the germline V gene are SGHTA and FQGNSA. The CDR3 loop reads CASSSPGTGFVNEQFF. In nucleotides, the CDR3 is TGTGCCAGCAGCTCTCCCGGGACAGGGTTCGTCAATGAGCAGTTCTTC.

This chain uses TRBV2 with TRBJ2-5; D uncertain. CDR3 length: 13 amino acids. Germline V CDR1 and CDR2: SNHLY, FYNNEI. The V end lost 2 bases, the J end lost 2 bases, and 6 bases lay between the germline ends. CDR3 DNA: TGTGCCAGCAGTGAAATCTTACAAGAGACCCAGTACTTC. Protein product: CASSEILQETQYF.

This clone was seen a single time. V gene TRBV5-4 combines with J gene TRBJ2-1, with TRBD2 matching over 12 bases. Trimming took 5 bases from V and 1 from J; bases not matched to a gene: 4. From germline, CDR1 is SGHNT and CDR2 YYREEE (reference sequence). This CDR3 region has 16 residues. The CDR3 protein is CASSRTSGRSYNEQFF. CDR3 DNA: TGTGCCAGCAGTCGTACTAGCGGGAGGTCCTACAATGAGCAGTTCTTC.

This chain links TRBV25-1 with TRBJ2-3, with 7 bases lining up with TRBD2. Germline V CDR1 and CDR2: MGHDK, SYGVNS. There are 17 residues in the CDR3. Trimming cost V 5 bases and J 5 bases; bases outside gene matches: 16. In DNA form, the CDR3 reads TGTGCCAGCAGTCGGTCGAGCGGGACGAGGGGTGGAGATACGCAGTATTTT. It translates to CASSRSSGTRGGDTQYF.

The rearrangement links TRBV19 to TRBJ1-5; 7 bases fit TRBD1. Germline loops: CDR1 LNHDA, CDR2 SQIVND (reference sequence). The CDR3 is made up of 16 amino acids. V lost 10 bases to trimming and J lost 1 base; unmatched junction nucleotides: 13. CDR3 protein: CATQTGTAGSNQPQHF. For the CDR3, the DNA is TGTGCCACTCAGACAGGGACTGCCGGGAGCAATCAGCCCCAGCATTTT.

The rearrangement uses TRBV9 and TRBJ2-5; no firm D call. Trimming stripped 0 bases from V and 1 base from J, with 7 bases between. The CDR3 runs to 14 residues. Germline V gene lookup returns CDR1 SGDLS and CDR2 YYNGEE. CDR3 nucleotides: TGTGCCAGCAGCGTAGGGCAGGTCCAAGAGACCCAGTACTTC. It codes for CASSVGQVQETQYF.

About this clone itself: Other DNA sequences from this sample encode an identical CDR3 as well. The V call is TRBV28, the J call TRBJ1-2; D not certain. This CDR3 region has 11 residues. V lost 6 bases and J 4 bases, leaving 6 bases between the germline ends. Germline V gene lookup returns CDR1 MDHEN and CDR2 SYDVKM. CDR3 DNA: TGTGCCAGCAGCAGCGGCTATGGCTACACCTTC. Residues: CASSSGYGYTF.

The chain employs TRBV28 and TRBJ2-5; weak D call: TRBD1 (6 bases). Germline loops: CDR1 MDHEN, CDR2 SYDVKM. This CDR3 has 14 amino acids. V shed 3 bases and J shed 6 bases, with 14 bases lying between them. CDR3 residues: CASSLNRDVKTQYF. CDR3 DNA: TGTGCCAGCAGTTTGAACAGGGATGTAAAGACCCAGTACTTC.

This clone appeared a single time. The chain carries TRBV9 and TRBJ1-2; D may be TRBD1 (5 bases). Trimming took 0 bases from V and 8 from J, leaving 11 bases between them. The CDR3 is 13 amino acids. Germline CDR1 reads SGDLS; CDR2 reads YYNGEE. Here the CDR3 DNA reads TGTGCCAGCAGCGTAGACGGACAAGAGGGCTACACCTTC. It yields the protein CASSVDGQEGYTF.

J is TRBJ2-7 and V is TRBV9, with 13 bases aligning to TRBD2. CDR1 SGDLS and CDR2 YYNGEE come from the germline V gene. This CDR3 comprises 15 residues. J gave up 5 bases and V 4 bases, and 6 bases lay outside the gene matches. The CDR3 region is CASSTSGRAGNEQYF. The CDR3 nucleotides are TGTGCCAGCAGCACTAGCGGGAGGGCCGGAAACGAGCAGTACTTC.

This chain joins TRBV7-2 and TRBJ1-4; D is uncertain. This CDR3 comprises 15 residues. V shed 5 bases and J shed 1 base, with 11 bases lying between them. The germline gives CDR1 SGHTA, CDR2 FQGNSA. CDR3 amino acids: CASSPRRGTNEKLFF. Written as DNA, the CDR3 is TGTGCCAGCAGCCCACGTCGGGGAACTAATGAAAAACTGTTTTTT. The entire variable domain, with the rest obtained from reference TRBV7-2 and TRBJ1-4, is as follows: GAGVSQSPSNKVTEKGKDVELRCDPISGHTALYWYRQSLGQGLEFLIYFQGNSAPDKSGLPSDRFSAERTGGSVSTLTIQRTQQEDSAVYLCASSPRRGTNEKLFFGSGTQLSVL.

This clone was detected a few times. The V gene is TRBV7-6, the J gene TRBJ1-1; D gene ambiguous. The CDR3 is 14 residues long. V was cut by 2 bases and J by 1 base, with 8 bases left in between. Germline assignment: CDR1 SGHVS and CDR2 FNYEAQ. The CDR3 region is CASSLTPGNTEAFF. The CDR3 DNA follows: TGTGCCAGCAGCTTAACTCCCGGGAACACTGAAGCTTTCTTT.

The rearrangement uses TRBV2 and TRBJ2-3; a possible D gene is TRBD2 (5 bases). The V and J ends lost 3 bases and 8 bases respectively, with 12 bases between them. CDR1 and CDR2 (germline): SNHLY, FYNNEI. This CDR3 is 13 amino acids long. The CDR3 here is CASSDEGVGTQYF. CDR3 DNA: TGTGCCAGCAGTGATGAGGGCGTTGGTACGCAGTATTTT. Supplemented by reference TRBV2 and TRBJ2-3, the full variable domain reads EPEVTQTPSHQVTQMGQEVILRCVPISNHLYFYWYRQILGQKVEFLVSFYNNEISEKSEIFDDQFSVERPDGSNFTLKIRSTKLEDSAMYFCASSDEGVGTQYFGPGTRLTVL.

The table lists this clone with a count of one. The genes are TRBV27 and TRBJ2-7; D is possibly TRBD1 (6 bases). V was cut by 0 bases and J by 0 bases, with 15 bases left in between. Germline CDR1 and CDR2: MNHEY and SMNVEV (reference sequence). The CDR3 is made up of 17 amino acids. CDR3 in DNA: TGTGCCAGCAGTTTATCACGAACCAGGGGTAGCTCCTACGAGCAGTACTTC. It encodes CASSLSRTRGSSYEQYF.

V is TRBV30 and J is TRBJ2-1, with 9 bases lining up with TRBD1. V dropped 5 bases and J dropped 4; count of bases not matched to a gene: 3. CDR3 length: 13 amino acids. The germline V gene encodes CDR1 GTSNPN and CDR2 SVGIG (reference sequence). The CDR3: CAWAGTGYNEQFF. In DNA, the CDR3 is TGTGCCTGGGCCGGGACAGGGTACAATGAGCAGTTCTTC.

The chain combines TRBV10-3 with TRBJ2-3, with D possibly being TRBD1 (5 bases). Germline CDR1 is ENHRY and CDR2 is SYGVKD. This CDR3 comprises 14 residues. V was trimmed by 10 bases and J by 4 bases, leaving 18 bases between them. The chain's CDR3 is CATKTSSGSDTQYF. Written as DNA, the CDR3 is TGTGCCACTAAAACCTCCTCAGGGTCAGATACGCAGTATTTT.

V is TRBV6-6 and J is TRBJ2-2; D perhaps matches TRBD1 (5 bases). The V end lost 6 bases, the J end lost 0 bases, and 11 bases lay between the germline ends. Germline loops: CDR1 MNHNY, CDR2 SVGAGI (reference sequence). The CDR3 runs 15 residues. CDR3 in DNA: TGTGCCAGCAGACCCAGGGCTCCGAACACCGGGGAGCTGTTTTTT. This translates into CASRPRAPNTGELFF.

The CDR3 DNA follows: TGTGCCAGCAGTTGGAGGGGAGGCTCTGGGGCCAACGTCCTGACTTTC. It translates to CASSWRGGSGANVLTF. The J gene is TRBJ2-6, the V gene TRBV27, with a tentative D call TRBD2 (6 bases). The germline gives CDR1 MNHEY, CDR2 SMNVEV (reference sequence). With 4 bases removed from V and 0 bases from J, the gap between germline ends came to 10 bases. This CDR3 comprises 16 residues.

V is TRBV30 and J is TRBJ2-3; no clear D. This CDR3 spans 12 amino acids. The V end lost 0 bases, the J end lost 4 bases, and 5 bases lay between the germline ends. Germline CDR1 is GTSNPN and CDR2 is SVGIG (reference sequence). The CDR3 is CAWSVGADTQYF. The CDR3 DNA reads as TGTGCCTGGAGTGTCGGTGCAGATACGCAGTATTTT.

This rearrangement joins TRBV15 to TRBJ2-2; 9 positions match TRBD2. There are 16 residues in the CDR3. The germline V gene encodes CDR1 LNHNV and CDR2 YYDKDF (reference sequence). After removal of 8 bases from V and 5 bases from J, the junction contained 12 bases not matched to a gene. The CDR3, as DNA: TGTGCCACCGGACCGATGGGACTAGCTGAAACCGGGGAGCTGTTTTTT. The encoded protein is CATGPMGLAETGELFF.

The chain couples TRBV28 to TRBJ1-4; TRBD1 aligns across 8 bases. The CDR3 spans 14 residues. The J segment lost 7 bases and the V segment lost 4 bases, leaving 5 bases of the junction unmatched. Per germline, CDR1 MDHEN and CDR2 SYDVKM. DNA of the CDR3: TGTGCCAGCAGTTCTACAGGACAGGGTGAAAAACTGTTTTTT. Encoded protein: CASSSTGQGEKLFF.

The V call is TRBV7-8, the J call TRBJ2-3; D is ambiguous. Germline values: CDR1 SGHVS, CDR2 FQNEAQ. V was cut by 0 bases and J by 6 bases, with 4 bases left in between. This CDR3 comprises 12 residues. Written as DNA, the CDR3 is TGTGCCAGCAGCTTAGCCTCGGATACGCAGTATTTT. This translates into CASSLASDTQYF. Full variable domain (remainder filled in from reference TRBV7-8 and TRBJ2-3): GAGVSQSPRYKVAKRGQDVALRCDPISGHVSLFWYQQALGQGPEFLTYFQNEAQLDKSGLPSDRFFAERPEGSVSTLKIQRTQQEDSAVYLCASSLASDTQYFGPGTRLTVL.

The J gene is TRBJ1-3, the V gene TRBV4-2; D is uncertain. Germline CDR1 and CDR2: LGHNA and YNFKEQ. This CDR3 contains 16 residues. With 1 base removed from V and 0 bases from J, the gap between germline ends came to 10 bases. CDR3 sequence reads: CASSQGGPSSGNTIYF. In nucleotides, the CDR3 is TGTGCCAGCAGCCAAGGAGGGCCCAGCTCTGGAAACACCATATATTTT.

This chain uses TRBV4-1 with TRBJ2-7, with TRBD2 matching over 8 bases. The CDR3 has 12 residues. Trimming took 5 bases from V and 4 from J; bases not matched to a gene: 1. Looked up from germline, CDR1 is MGHRA and CDR2 is YSYEKL. The CDR3 reads CASSGLAYEQYF. CDR3 sequence (DNA): TGCGCCAGCAGCGGACTAGCTTACGAGCAGTACTTC.

The chain combines TRBV30 with TRBJ2-3; 12 positions match TRBD2. The CDR3 length is 17 residues. V trimming: 3 bases; J trimming: 6 bases; junction bases outside the gene matches: 13. CDR1 and CDR2 from the germline V gene are GTSNPN and SVGIG (reference sequence). As DNA, the CDR3 is TGTGCCTGGAGCATTGGTAGGACTAGCGGGATGGTGGATACGCAGTATTTT. It translates to CAWSIGRTSGMVDTQYF.

This clone was picked up one time. This chain joins TRBV30 and TRBJ1-2; a weak D match, TRBD1 (5 bases). The CDR3 totals 14 residues. V lost 1 base and J 4 bases, leaving 13 bases between the germline ends. The germline V gene encodes CDR1 GTSNPN and CDR2 SVGIG (reference sequence). The CDR3 DNA is TGTGCCTGGAGTGGGAGGCGGGGGGTCTATGGCTACACCTTC. It encodes CAWSGRRGVYGYTF.

This clone turned up a few times. V usage is TRBV28 and J usage is TRBJ2-1, with 10 bases aligning to TRBD2. This CDR3 spans 21 amino acids. The germline gives CDR1 MDHEN, CDR2 SYDVKM. Trimming took 4 bases from V and 0 from J; bases not matched to a gene: 18. CDR3 in amino acids: CASSSDLDPGLALSSYNEQFF. The DNA for the CDR3 is TGTGCCAGCAGTTCCGATCTCGATCCGGGACTAGCGTTGAGCTCCTACAATGAGCAGTTCTTC.